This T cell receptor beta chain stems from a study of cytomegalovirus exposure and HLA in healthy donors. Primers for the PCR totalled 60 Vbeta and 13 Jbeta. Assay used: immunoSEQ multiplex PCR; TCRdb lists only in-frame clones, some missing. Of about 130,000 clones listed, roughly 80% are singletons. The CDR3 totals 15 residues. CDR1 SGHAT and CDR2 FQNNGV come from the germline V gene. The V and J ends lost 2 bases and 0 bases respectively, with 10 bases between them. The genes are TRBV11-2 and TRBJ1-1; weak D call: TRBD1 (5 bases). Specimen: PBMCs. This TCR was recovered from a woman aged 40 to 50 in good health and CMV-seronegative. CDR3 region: CASSLRLGLNTEAFF. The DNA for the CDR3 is TGTGCCAGCAGCTTACGATTGGGGCTGAACACTGAAGCTTTCTTT.